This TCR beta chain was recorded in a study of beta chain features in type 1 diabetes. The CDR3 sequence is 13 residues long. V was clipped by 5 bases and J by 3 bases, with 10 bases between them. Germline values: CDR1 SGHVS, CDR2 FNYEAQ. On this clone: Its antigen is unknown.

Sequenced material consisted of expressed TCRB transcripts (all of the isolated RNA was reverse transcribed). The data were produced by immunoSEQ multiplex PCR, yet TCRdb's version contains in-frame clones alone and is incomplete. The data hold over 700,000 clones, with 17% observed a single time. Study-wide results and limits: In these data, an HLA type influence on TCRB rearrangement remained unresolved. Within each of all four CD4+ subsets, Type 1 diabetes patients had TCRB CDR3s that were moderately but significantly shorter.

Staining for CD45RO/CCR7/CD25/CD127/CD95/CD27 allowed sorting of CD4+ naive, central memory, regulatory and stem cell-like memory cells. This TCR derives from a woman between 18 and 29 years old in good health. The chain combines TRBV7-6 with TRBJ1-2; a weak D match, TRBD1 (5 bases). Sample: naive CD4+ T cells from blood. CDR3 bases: TGTGCCAGCAGCCCCGCGGGGGACTATGGCTACACCTTC. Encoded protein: CASSPAGDYGYTF.